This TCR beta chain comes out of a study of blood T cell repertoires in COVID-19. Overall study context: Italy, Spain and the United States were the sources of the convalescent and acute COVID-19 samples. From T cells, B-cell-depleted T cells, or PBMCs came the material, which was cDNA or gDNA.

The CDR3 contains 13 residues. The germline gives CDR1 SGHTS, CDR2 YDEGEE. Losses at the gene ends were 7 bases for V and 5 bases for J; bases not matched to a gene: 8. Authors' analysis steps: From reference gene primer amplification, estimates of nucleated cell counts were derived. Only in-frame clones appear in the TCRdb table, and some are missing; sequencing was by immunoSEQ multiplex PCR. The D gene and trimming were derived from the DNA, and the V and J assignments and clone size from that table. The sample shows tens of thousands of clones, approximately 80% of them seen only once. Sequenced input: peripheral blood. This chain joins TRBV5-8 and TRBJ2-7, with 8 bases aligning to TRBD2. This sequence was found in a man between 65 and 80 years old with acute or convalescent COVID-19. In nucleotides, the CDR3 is TGTGCCAGCCGTGGCCGGGGGGGCGACGAGCAGTACTTC. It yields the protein CASRGRGGDEQYF.